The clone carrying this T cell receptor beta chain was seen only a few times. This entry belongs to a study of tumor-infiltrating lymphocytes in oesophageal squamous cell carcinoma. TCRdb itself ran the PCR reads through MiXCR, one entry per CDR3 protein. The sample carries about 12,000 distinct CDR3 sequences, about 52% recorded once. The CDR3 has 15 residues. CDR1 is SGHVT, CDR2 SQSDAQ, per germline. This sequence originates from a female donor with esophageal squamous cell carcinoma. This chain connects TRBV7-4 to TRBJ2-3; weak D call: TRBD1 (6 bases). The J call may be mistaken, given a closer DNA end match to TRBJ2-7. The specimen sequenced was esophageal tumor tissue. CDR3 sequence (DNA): TGTGCCAGCAGGCCATCGGACAGCAGTTCCTACGAGCAGTACTTC. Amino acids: CASRPSDSSSYEQYF.